This is a list of T cell receptor beta chains from one sample in a study of long-term antiretroviral therapy in people with HIV. Measured with immunoSEQ multiplex PCR; TCRdb has only the in-frame clones, and not every one. Among about 25,000 clones listed, around four fifths were seen once. Material: unsorted PBMCs, obtained 3 years after starting antiretroviral therapy. These receptors originate from a man aged 18 to 30 with HIV. Both conserved end residues are trimmed from each CDR3. D genes are given only for firm matches.

cdr3_length	v_call	d_call	j_call	cdr3_aa
13	TRBV4-1	TRBD2	TRBJ2-1	ASSPRTSVLNEQF
12	TRBV13	.	TRBJ2-1	ASSLIGGYNEQF
12	TRBV5-6	.	TRBJ2-7	ASSLQVRWHEQY
14	TRBV14	.	TRBJ1-3	ASSLPGRTSGNTIY
13	TRBV27	.	TRBJ1-4	ASSVTGATNEKLF
15	TRBV19	.	TRBJ1-4	ASSRKHLPATNEKLF
12	TRBV2	TRBD1	TRBJ1-2	ASSGGQMAFGYT
13	TRBV7-9	.	TRBJ2-2	ASSLRGSFTGELF
11	TRBV11-2	.	TRBJ1-2	ASAASLGGGYT
11	TRBV2	.	TRBJ1-2	ASSDRMNYGYT
13	TRBV27	.	TRBJ2-7	ASSPWGLPDYEQY
15	TRBV28	.	TRBJ1-3	ASIPPKATFSGNTIY
15	TRBV9	.	TRBJ1-3	ASSAGGTSSSGNTIY
14	TRBV7-8	.	TRBJ1-5	ASSSTGRGVNQPQH
13	TRBV7-9	.	TRBJ1-6	ASSLAGQNNSPLH
10	TRBV27	.	TRBJ2-1	ASSSGYNEQF
13	TRBV6-1	TRBD1	TRBJ2-2	ASSEKSTGGGELF
13	TRBV7-9	.	TRBJ1-5	ASSPPGNSNQPQH
16	TRBV5-1	TRBD1	TRBJ1-4	ASSLVPGQGTTNEKLF
11	TRBV9	.	TRBJ2-3	ASSFLPTDTQY
14	TRBV4-1	.	TRBJ2-1	ASSQDPTSSYNEQF
14	TRBV5-1	TRBD2	TRBJ2-3	ASSFVASGGGDTQY
12	TRBV10-3	.	TRBJ2-1	AISESLGADEQF
13	TRBV2	.	TRBJ2-2	ASSASVANTGELF
12	TRBV4-1	.	TRBJ2-3	ASSDRGNTDTQY
10	TRBV30	.	TRBJ1-3	AWSSTGNTIY
13	TRBV5-1	.	TRBJ2-3	ASSLARDSTDTQY
9	TRBV20-1	TRBD1	TRBJ1-6	SARQGWTLH
12	TRBV6-5	.	TRBJ1-5	ASSYRADSGAQH
15	TRBV4-1	.	TRBJ1-5	ASSQDPGTYSNQPQH
11	TRBV11-3	.	TRBJ1-1	ASSLSAYTEAF